The 2 T cell receptor beta chains in this list originate from one sample, sequenced in a study of T-cell memory formation after mild COVID-19. TCRdb reanalysed the 5' RACE reads using MiXCR and keeps one entry per CDR3 protein. Of 360,000 or so distinct CDR3 sequences in the sample, around 30% were seen once. Sequenced sample: PBMCs or a T cell subset sorted from them (not recorded which). These receptor sequences come from an adult woman who had mild COVID-19 (a few samples of this study predate the infection). Cell type and time point are not known.

This clonotype was counted only a few times. This sequence joins TRBV7-6 and TRBJ2-5; D is ambiguous. The CDR3 spans 15 residues. The germline CDR1 and CDR2 sequences are SGHVS and FNYEAQ. V was trimmed by 4 bases and J by 5 bases, leaving 17 bases between them. The CDR3 here is CASSSNTGPRETQYF. The CDR3 DNA reads TGTGCCAGCAGCTCTAACACCGGGCCGAGGGAGACCCAGTACTTC.

The sample holds a few counts of this clonotype. The chain recombines TRBV6-2 or TRBV6-3 with TRBJ2-1, with D perhaps matching TRBD2 (7 bases). This CDR3 has 13 residues. Deletions cut 5 bases from V and 7 bases from J, with 12 bases between. CDR1 and CDR2 (germline): MNHEY, SVGEGT. CDR3 amino acids: CASSGLGGNEQFF. The CDR3 region has the DNA TGTGCCAGCAGTGGACTAGGGGGGAATGAGCAGTTCTTC.